Sequencing of this TCR beta chain was carried out in a study of T cell responses to AZD1222 COVID-19 vaccine. The CDR3 is made up of 13 amino acids. Trimming took off 9 bases at V and 7 bases at J, with 19 bases between the two ends. Germline V gene data show CDR1 as KGHSH and CDR2 as LQKENI. Notes on the study in general: Spike-specific TCR repertoires showed rising breadth and depth after two AZD1222 doses. Only a handful of AZD1222 recipients, roughly 6 in all, had baseline seropositivity.

The sample holds a few counts of this clone. The antigen is not known. The protocol was immunoSEQ multiplex PCR, while the TCRdb copy is restricted to in-frame clones and leaves out a portion. The sample includes 150,000 or so clones, roughly nine tenths of them seen just once. This receptor was taken from an adult in good health. The input for sequencing was peripheral blood, taken on day 0 of AZD1222 vaccination. The chain links TRBV18 to TRBJ2-7; tentative D call: TRBD1 (6 bases). CDR3 in amino acids: CASKPGRTGEQYF. The CDR3 DNA reads TGTGCCAGTAAACCAGGACGTACAGGGGAGCAGTACTTC.